The entry below describes one T cell receptor beta chain. Its antigen is as yet unknown. Primers used in a second PCR of about 7 to 11 cycles were a sample-barcoded 5' primer and a J-beta primer mix. TCRdb fed the 5' RACE reads into MiXCR, producing one record per CDR3 protein. The table lists some 1.5 million distinct CDR3 sequences, roughly 30% of them singletons. This sample is drawn from a study of blood T cells in healthy people across ages. As for the study in general: Capture via template switching afforded approximately one barcoded beta molecule per two T cells.

Whole-study results and caveats: Getting older went along with TCR beta diversity per million T cells dropping roughly linearly.

The V end lost 0 bases, the J end lost 4 bases, and 10 bases lay between the germline ends. Per the germline V gene, CDR1 is LNHNV and CDR2 is YYDKDF (reference sequence). The CDR3 sequence is 15 residues long. Sequenced input: blood. This clonotype originated in a woman under 40 in good health. This chain connects TRBV15 to TRBJ1-5, with D hard to call. CDR3 sequence reads: CATSRDPGRNQPQHF. CDR3 nucleotides: TGTGCCACCAGCAGAGATCCGGGCAGGAATCAGCCCCAGCATTTT.